This record concerns one T cell receptor (beta chain) sequence. Its antigen is not known. The data belong to a study of shared clonotypes between healthy human individuals. The CDR3 is made up of 14 amino acids. General observations from the study: Clonotype sharing among donors likely depends on sequencing depth. Sharing across four donors was highest in naive CD4 (around 5%) and lowest in memory CD8 (about 0.4%).

Generated by immunoSEQ multiplex PCR, the TCRdb table keeps only in-frame clones and is missing some. The sample records over 2 million clones, 85% to 95% being singletons. This sequence originates from a man aged 18 to 29 in good health. The sequenced sample was naive CD4+ T cells sorted from blood. Described subset: CD45RA+ positively selected. The chain is built from TRBV1 and TRBJ1-2; TRBD1 is the table's D call, not checked against the DNA. TRBV1 is recorded as a pseudogene. The CDR3 sequence: CTSSQARAGKGYTF. CDR3 coding DNA: TGCACCAGCAGCCAAGCTAGGGCAGGGAAAGGCTACACCTTC.